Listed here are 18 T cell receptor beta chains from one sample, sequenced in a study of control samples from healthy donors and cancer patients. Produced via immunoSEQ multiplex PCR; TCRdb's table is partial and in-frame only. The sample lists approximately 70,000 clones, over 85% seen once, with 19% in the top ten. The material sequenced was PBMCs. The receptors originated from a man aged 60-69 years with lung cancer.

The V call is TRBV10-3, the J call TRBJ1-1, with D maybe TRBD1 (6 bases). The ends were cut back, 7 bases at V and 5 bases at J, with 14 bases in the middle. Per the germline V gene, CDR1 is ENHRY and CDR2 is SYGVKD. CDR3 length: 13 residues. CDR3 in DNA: TGTGCCATCACTAACAGGGAACGGACTGAAGCTTTCTTT. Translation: CAITNRERTEAFF.

Here the CDR3 reads CASSVITEAFF. The DNA of the CDR3 is TGTGCCAGCAGCGTAATCACTGAAGCTTTCTTT. This sequence joins TRBV9 and TRBJ1-1; D gene unclear. V dropped 1 base and J dropped 4 bases, with 2 bases sitting between them. The germline gives CDR1 SGDLS, CDR2 YYNGEE. This CDR3 region has 11 residues. Drawing the rest from reference TRBV9 and TRBJ1-1, the complete variable domain is DSGVTQTPKHLITATGQRVTLRCSPRSGDLSVYWYQQSLDQGLQFLIQYYNGEERAKGNILERFSAQQFPDLHSELNLSSLELGDSALYFCASSVITEAFFGQGTRLTVV.

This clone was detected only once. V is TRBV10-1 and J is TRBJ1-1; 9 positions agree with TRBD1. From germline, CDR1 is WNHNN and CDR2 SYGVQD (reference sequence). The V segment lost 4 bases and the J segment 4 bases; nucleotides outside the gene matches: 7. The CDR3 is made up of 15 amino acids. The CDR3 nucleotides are TGCGCCAGCAGTGGGACGACAGGGGGTGGCACTGAAGCTTTCTTT. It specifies CASSGTTGGGTEAFF.

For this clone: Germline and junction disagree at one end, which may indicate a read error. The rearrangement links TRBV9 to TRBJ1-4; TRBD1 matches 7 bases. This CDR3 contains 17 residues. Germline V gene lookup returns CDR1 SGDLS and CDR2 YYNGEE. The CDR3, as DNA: TGTGCCAGCAGCGTATCAATTACAGGGGAGGCTAACGAAAAACTGTTTTTT. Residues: CASSVSITGEANEKLFF.

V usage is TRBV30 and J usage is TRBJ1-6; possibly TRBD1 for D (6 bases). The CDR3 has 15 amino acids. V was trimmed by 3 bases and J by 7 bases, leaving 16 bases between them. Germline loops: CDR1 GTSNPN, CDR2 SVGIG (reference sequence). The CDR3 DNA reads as TGTGCCTGGAGCCAATTGGACAGAGACAATTCACCCCTCCACTTT. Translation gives CAWSQLDRDNSPLHF.

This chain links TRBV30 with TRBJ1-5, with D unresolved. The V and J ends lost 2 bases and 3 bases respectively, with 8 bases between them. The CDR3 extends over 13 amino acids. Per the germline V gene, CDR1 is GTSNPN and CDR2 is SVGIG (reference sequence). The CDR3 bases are TGTGCCTGGAGTTTAGACAACAATCAGCCCCAGCATTTT. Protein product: CAWSLDNNQPQHF. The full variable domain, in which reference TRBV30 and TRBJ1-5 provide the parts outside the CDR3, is SQTIHQWPATLVQPVGSPLSLECTVEGTSNPNLYWYRQAAGRGLQLLFYSVGIGQISSEVPQNLSASRPQDRQFILSSKKLLLSDSGFYLCAWSLDNNQPQHFGDGTRLSIL.

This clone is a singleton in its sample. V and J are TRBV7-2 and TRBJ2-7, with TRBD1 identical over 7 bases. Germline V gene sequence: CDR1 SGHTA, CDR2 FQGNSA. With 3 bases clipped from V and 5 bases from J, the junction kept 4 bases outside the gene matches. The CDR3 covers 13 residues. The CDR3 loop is CASSLGQKDEQYV. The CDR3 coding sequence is TGTGCCAGCAGCTTGGGACAGAAGGACGAGCAGTACGTC.

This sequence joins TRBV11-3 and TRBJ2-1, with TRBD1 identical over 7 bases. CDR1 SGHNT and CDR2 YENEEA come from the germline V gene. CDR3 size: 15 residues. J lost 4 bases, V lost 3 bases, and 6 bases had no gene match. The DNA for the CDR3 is TGTGCCAGCAGCTTCCGACAGGGCTCATACAATGAGCAGTTCTTC. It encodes CASSFRQGSYNEQFF.

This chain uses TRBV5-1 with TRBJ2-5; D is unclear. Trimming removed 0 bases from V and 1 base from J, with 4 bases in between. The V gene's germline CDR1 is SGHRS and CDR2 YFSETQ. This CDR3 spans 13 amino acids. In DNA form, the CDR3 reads TGCGCCAGCAGCTTGGAAATCCAAGAGACCCAGTACTTC. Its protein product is CASSLEIQETQYF.

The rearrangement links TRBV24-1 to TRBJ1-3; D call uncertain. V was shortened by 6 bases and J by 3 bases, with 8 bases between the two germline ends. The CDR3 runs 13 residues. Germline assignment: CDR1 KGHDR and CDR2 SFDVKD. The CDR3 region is CATSFGLGNTIYF. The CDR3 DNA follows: TGTGCCACCAGTTTCGGGCTTGGAAACACCATATATTTT.

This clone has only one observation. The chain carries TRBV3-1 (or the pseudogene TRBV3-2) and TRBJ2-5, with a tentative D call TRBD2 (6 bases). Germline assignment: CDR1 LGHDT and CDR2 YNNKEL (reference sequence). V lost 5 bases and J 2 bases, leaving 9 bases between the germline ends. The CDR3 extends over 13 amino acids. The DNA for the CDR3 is TGTGCCAGCAGCGTCGGGAGTCAAGAGACCCAGTACTTC. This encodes CASSVGSQETQYF.

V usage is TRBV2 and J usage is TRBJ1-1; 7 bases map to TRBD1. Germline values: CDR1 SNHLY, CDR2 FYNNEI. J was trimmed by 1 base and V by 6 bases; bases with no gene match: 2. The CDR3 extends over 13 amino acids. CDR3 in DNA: TGTGCCAGCAGGGGACAGCCGAACACTGAAGCTTTCTTT. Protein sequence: CASRGQPNTEAFF.

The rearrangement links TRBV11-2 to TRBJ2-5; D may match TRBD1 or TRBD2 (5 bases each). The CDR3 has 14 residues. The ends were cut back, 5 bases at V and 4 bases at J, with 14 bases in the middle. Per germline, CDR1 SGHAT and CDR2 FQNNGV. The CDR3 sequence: CASSLRGDGETQYF. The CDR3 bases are TGTGCCAGCAGCCTAAGGGGAGATGGAGAGACCCAGTACTTC.

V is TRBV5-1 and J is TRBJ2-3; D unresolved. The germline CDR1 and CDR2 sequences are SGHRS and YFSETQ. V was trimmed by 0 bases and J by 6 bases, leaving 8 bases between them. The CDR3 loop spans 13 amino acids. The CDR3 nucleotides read TGCGCCAGCAGCTTGGTCCGGAGTGATACGCAGTATTTT. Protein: CASSLVRSDTQYF.

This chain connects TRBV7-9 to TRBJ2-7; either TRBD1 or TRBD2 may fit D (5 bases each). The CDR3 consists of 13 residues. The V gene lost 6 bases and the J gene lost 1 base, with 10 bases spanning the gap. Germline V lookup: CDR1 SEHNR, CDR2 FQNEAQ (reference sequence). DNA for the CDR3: TGTGCCAGCAGATCCGGGGCTTCCTACGAGCAGTACTTC. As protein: CASRSGASYEQYF.

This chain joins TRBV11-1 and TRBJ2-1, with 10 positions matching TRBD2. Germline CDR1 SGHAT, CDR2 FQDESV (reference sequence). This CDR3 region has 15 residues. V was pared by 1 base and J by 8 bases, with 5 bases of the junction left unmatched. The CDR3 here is CASSLGLAGVHEQFF. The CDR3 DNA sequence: TGTGCCAGCAGCTTAGGTCTAGCGGGGGTCCATGAGCAGTTCTTC.

CDR3 residues: CASSLTWSTGATGELFF. CDR3 coding DNA: TGTGCCAGCAGCTTAACGTGGTCGACAGGGGCCACCGGGGAGCTGTTTTTT. This chain joins TRBV7-3 and TRBJ2-2, with 8 nucleotides matching TRBD1. The germline V gene has CDR1 SGHTA and CDR2 FQGTGA. The CDR3 totals 17 residues. With 0 bases clipped from V and 4 bases from J, the junction kept 7 bases outside the gene matches.

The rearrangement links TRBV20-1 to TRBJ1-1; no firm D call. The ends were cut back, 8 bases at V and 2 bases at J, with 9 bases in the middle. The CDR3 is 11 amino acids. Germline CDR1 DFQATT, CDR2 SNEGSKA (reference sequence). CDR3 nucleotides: TGCAGTTCTTTCGTCAACACTGAAGCTTTCTTT. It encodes CSSFVNTEAFF.